The clone carrying this TCR beta chain turned up a few times. Profiled with immunoSEQ multiplex PCR; TCRdb holds only in-frame clones, not every one. The table has some 96,000 clones, 88% seen once. This record belongs to a study of T cell responses to AZD1222 COVID-19 vaccine. CDR1 is MGHRA and CDR2 is YSYEKL in the germline V gene. The ends were cut back, 1 base at V and 3 bases at J, with 7 bases in the middle. This CDR3 is built from 13 residues. This TCR came from an adult in good health. This material consisted of peripheral blood, taken on day 0 of AZD1222 vaccination. J is TRBJ2-7 and V is TRBV4-1; no firm D call. CDR3 nucleotides: TGCGCCAGCAGCCAAGGAGCACTCTACGAGCAGTACTTC. Translating it yields CASSQGALYEQYF.